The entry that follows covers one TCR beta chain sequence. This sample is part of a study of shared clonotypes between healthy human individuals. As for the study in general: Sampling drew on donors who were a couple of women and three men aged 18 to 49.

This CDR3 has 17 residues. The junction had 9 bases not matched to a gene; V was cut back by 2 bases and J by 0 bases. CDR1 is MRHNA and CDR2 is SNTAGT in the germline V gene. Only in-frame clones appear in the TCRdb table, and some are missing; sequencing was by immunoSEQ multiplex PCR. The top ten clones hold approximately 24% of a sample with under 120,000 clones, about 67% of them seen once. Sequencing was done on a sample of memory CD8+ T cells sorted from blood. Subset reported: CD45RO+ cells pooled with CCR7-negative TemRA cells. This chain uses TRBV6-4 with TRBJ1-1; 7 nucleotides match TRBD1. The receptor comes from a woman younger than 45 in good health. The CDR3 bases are TGTGCCAGCAGTGACACCAAACTAGGGGGCTTGAACACTGAAGCTTTCTTT. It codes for CASSDTKLGGLNTEAFF.